A selection of T cell receptor beta chains follows, all from one sample in a study of T cells in Graves' hyperthyroidism and ophthalmopathy. TCRdb independently ran MiXCR on the multiplex PCR reads; one entry per CDR3 protein. The sample lists approximately 600,000 distinct CDR3 sequences, more than 13% occurring once. The sample consisted of blood. Receptors were obtained from a young woman with Graves' ophthalmopathy. CDR3s leave out the opening cysteine and the closing phenylalanine or tryptophan. D genes are given only for firm matches. Expanded clones are given a class, and other clones once, few, many or no size at all.

j_call	d_call	v_call	clone_size	cdr3_aa
TRBJ2-3	.	TRBV5-1	many	ASSLTYTDTQY
TRBJ1-1	.	TRBV2	many	ASSEEDGTNTEAF
TRBJ2-7	.	TRBV12-3/TRBV12-4	many	ASSSTAGEQSEQY
TRBJ1-6	.	TRBV5-1	few	ASSDNSRQGRSPLH
TRBJ2-5	TRBD2	TRBV18	many	ASSPRRTSDQETQY
TRBJ2-3	.	TRBV5-5	.	ASEGNYSTDTQY
TRBJ2-7	.	TRBV20-1	many	SARVGSGSYEQY
TRBJ2-1	TRBD2	TRBV5-1	many	ASSPGASGRAVNEQF
TRBJ2-1	TRBD1	TRBV7-2	.	ASRPPGQGASYNEQF
TRBJ1-1	.	TRBV2	many	ASSENLSGGEAF
TRBJ2-7	.	TRBV20-1	many	SASSWDNTYEQY
TRBJ1-3	.	TRBV7-2	few	ASSPPGYGDGGNTIY
TRBJ2-1	TRBD2	TRBV20-1	.	SARQLAGSYNEQF
TRBJ2-1	TRBD1	TRBV27	many	ASKLTGYNEQF
TRBJ1-5	.	TRBV7-2	.	ASSPVGPSNQPQH
TRBJ2-2	TRBD2	TRBV12-3/TRBV12-4	.	ASSSIVGLAGESADTGELF
TRBJ1-3	.	TRBV2	few	ASNEAHWGAGNTIY
TRBJ1-6	.	TRBV2	many	ASMTGKSSYNSPLH
TRBJ1-1	TRBD1	TRBV2	many	ASSEDTGAYTEAF
TRBJ1-6	.	TRBV4-1	few	ASSLTGTGNSPLH
TRBJ1-3	.	TRBV19	few	ASSSDRYSGNTIY
TRBJ2-1	TRBD2	TRBV6-5	many	ASSYSLAGGNNEQF
TRBJ2-3	.	TRBV10-3	.	AISGTGLRDTQY
TRBJ1-5	.	TRBV12-3/TRBV12-4	many	ASSPRFGVDQPQH
TRBJ2-5	.	TRBV11-1	many	ASSSVGLQETQY
TRBJ2-5	TRBD1	TRBV12-3/TRBV12-4	.	ASSKIVTGGLETQY
TRBJ2-5	TRBD1	TRBV29-1	few	SVPDRGRIGETQY
TRBJ2-3	.	TRBV6-4	few	ASSDSGATDTQY
TRBJ2-3	.	TRBV28	many	ASSSLWDTQY
TRBJ1-1	.	TRBV27	many	ASSLTGRVNTEAF
TRBJ2-5	.	TRBV28	many	ASTDSRRRETQY
TRBJ2-7	.	TRBV5-1	many	ASSLRDNYEQY
TRBJ2-7	.	TRBV10-3	.	AISVRDSGIYEQY
TRBJ2-7	.	TRBV7-2	many	ASSFGGPYEPQY
TRBJ2-7	TRBD1	TRBV7-9	few	ASSRRQGQPYEQY
TRBJ2-7	.	TRBV29-1	.	SVAPDSGEQY
TRBJ2-2	TRBD2	TRBV3-1	few	ATKLAGETGELF
TRBJ2-7	.	TRBV25-1	many	ASSATRDFPYEQY
TRBJ1-3	.	TRBV12-3/TRBV12-4	.	ASSPGDTIY
TRBJ2-7	TRBD2	TRBV5-1	.	ASSLELAGDSYEQY
TRBJ2-7	TRBD2	TRBV30	few	AWTGLAGESSYEQY
TRBJ1-1	.	TRBV12-3/TRBV12-4	many	ASSLTSTNTEAF
TRBJ2-5	.	TRBV7-9	many	ASSWGKGGVTETQY
TRBJ2-3	TRBD2	TRBV28	few	ASRTRGLAGGSTDTQY
TRBJ1-1	.	TRBV29-1	many	SAPTGIHTEAF
TRBJ1-4	TRBD1	TRBV6-1	many	ASSPTGDRGEKLF
TRBJ2-4	TRBD1	TRBV20-1	.	SARGTGRNIQY
TRBJ2-1	.	TRBV5-8	.	ASSLRGSYLRRRSSYNEQS